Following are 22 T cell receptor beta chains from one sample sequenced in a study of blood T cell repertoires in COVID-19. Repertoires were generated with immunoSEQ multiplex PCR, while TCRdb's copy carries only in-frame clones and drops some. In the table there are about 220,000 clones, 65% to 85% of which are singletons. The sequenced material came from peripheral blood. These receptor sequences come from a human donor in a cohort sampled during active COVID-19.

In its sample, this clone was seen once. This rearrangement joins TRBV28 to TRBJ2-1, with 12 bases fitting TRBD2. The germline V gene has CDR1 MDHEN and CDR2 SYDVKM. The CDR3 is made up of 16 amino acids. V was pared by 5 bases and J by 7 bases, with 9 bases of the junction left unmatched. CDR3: CASSDQRLAGGNEQFF. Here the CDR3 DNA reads TGTGCCAGCAGTGATCAGAGGCTAGCGGGGGGGAATGAGCAGTTCTTC.

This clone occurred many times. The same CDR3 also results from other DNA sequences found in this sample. The CDR3 loop reads CASSPSSYEQYF. The DNA of the CDR3 is TGTGCCAGCAGCCCCAGCTCCTACGAGCAGTACTTC. The rearrangement joins TRBV7-9 to TRBJ2-7; the D is unclear. Germline assignment: CDR1 SEHNR and CDR2 FQNEAQ (reference sequence). With 5 bases removed from V and 0 bases from J, the gap between germline ends came to 5 bases. The CDR3 is 12 amino acids.

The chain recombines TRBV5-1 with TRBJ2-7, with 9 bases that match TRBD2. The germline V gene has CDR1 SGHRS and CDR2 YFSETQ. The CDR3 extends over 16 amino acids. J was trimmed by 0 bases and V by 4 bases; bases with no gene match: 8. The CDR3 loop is CASSPRASGASYEQYF. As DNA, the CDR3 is TGCGCCAGCAGCCCCCGAGCTAGCGGGGCCTCCTACGAGCAGTACTTC.

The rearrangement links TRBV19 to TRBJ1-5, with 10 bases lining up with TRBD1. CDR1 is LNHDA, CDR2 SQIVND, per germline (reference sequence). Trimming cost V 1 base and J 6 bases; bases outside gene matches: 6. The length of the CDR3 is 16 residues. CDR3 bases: TGTGCCAGTAGTATAGGTGGACAGGGGGTAGGTCAGCCCCAGCATTTT. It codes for CASSIGGQGVGQPQHF.

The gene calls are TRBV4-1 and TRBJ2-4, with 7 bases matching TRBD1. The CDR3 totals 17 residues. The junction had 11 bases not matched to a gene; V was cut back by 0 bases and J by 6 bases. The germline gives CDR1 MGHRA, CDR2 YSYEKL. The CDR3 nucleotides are TGCGCCAGCAGCCAAGAAAGTCCAGTGGCAGGGGGAAACATTCAGTACTTC. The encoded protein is CASSQESPVAGGNIQYF.

DNA for the CDR3: TGTGCCAGCAGCTTAGGCTTGCGTCTCTGGAACACTGAAGCTTTCTTT. It encodes CASSLGLRLWNTEAFF. This sequence joins TRBV7-2 and TRBJ1-1, with no clear D. Between the trimmed V and J ends, which lost 1 base and 1 base, there was a span of 13 bases. The germline V gene has CDR1 SGHTA and CDR2 FQGNSA. The CDR3 is made up of 16 amino acids.

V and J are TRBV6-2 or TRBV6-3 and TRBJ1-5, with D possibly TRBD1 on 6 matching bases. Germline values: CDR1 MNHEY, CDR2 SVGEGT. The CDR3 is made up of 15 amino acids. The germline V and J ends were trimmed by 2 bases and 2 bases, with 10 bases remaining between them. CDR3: CASSYRRQGNQPQHF. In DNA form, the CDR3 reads TGTGCCAGCAGTTACAGGCGACAGGGCAATCAGCCCCAGCATTTT.

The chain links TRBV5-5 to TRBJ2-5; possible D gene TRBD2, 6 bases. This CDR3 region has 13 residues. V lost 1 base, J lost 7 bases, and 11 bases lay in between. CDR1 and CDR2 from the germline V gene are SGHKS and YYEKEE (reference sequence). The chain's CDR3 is CASSLYKEGTQYF. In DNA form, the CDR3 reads TGTGCCAGCAGCTTGTATAAGGAGGGGACCCAGTACTTC.

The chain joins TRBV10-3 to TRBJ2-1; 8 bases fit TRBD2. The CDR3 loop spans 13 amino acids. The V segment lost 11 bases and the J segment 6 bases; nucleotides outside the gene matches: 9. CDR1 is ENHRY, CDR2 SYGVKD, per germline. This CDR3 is CAGREAAGNEQFF. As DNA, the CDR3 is TGTGCCGGGCGGGAGGCCGCAGGCAATGAGCAGTTCTTC.

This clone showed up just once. The CDR3 protein is CASSQDLAESTDTQYF. The CDR3 DNA reads as TGTGCCAGCAGCCAAGACCTAGCGGAAAGCACAGATACGCAGTATTTT. The chain uses TRBV3-1 (or the pseudogene TRBV3-2) and TRBJ2-3, with TRBD2 matching 7 bases. The V gene end was trimmed by 0 bases and the J gene end by 0 bases; junction bases not matched to a gene: 3. Germline values: CDR1 LGHDT, CDR2 YNNKEL (reference sequence). This CDR3 has 16 amino acids.

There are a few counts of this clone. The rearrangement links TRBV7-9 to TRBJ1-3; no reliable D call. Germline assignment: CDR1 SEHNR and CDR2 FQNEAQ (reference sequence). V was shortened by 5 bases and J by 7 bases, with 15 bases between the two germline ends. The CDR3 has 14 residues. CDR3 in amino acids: CASSPSGVRNTIYF. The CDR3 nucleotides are TGTGCCAGCAGCCCTAGTGGAGTTCGTAACACCATATATTTT.

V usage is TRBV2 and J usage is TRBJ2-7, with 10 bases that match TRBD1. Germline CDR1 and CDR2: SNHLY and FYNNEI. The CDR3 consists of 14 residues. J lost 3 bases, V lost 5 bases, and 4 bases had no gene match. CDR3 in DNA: TGTGCCAGCAGTACCGGGACAGGGGACTACGAGCAGTACTTC. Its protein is CASSTGTGDYEQYF.

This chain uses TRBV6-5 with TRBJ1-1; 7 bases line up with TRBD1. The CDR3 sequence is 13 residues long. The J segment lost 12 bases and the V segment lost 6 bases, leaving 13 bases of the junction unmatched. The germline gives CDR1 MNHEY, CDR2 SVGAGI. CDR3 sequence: CASRMHRDSGTFF. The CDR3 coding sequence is TGTGCCAGCAGAATGCACCGGGACAGTGGAACTTTCTTT.

CDR3 DNA: TGTGCCAGCTCCACCCGGGGTGTCTACAACTACAATGAGCAGTTCTTC. This encodes CASSTRGVYNYNEQFF. V and J are TRBV18 and TRBJ2-1; possibly TRBD2 for D (5 bases). The germline CDR1 and CDR2 sequences are KGHSH and LQKENI. The CDR3 has 16 amino acids. The ends were cut back, 6 bases at V and 3 bases at J, with 18 bases in the middle.

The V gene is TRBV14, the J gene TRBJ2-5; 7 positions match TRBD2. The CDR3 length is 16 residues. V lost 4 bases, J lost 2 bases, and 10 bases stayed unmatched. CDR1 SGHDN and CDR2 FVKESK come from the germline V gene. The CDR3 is CASSPSRGEGQETQYF. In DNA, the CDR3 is TGTGCCAGCAGCCCCTCCCGGGGGGAGGGTCAAGAGACCCAGTACTTC.

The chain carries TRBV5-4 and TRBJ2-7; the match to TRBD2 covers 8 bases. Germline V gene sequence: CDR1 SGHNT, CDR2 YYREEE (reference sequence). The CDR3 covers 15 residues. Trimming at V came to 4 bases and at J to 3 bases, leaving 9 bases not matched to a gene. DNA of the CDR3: TGTGCCAGCAGCCCCTCGGTAGCGGGGAGCTACGAGCAGTACTTC. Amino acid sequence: CASSPSVAGSYEQYF. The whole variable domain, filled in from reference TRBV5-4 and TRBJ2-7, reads ETGVTQSPTHLIKTRGQQVTLRCSSQSGHNTVSWYQQALGQGPQFIFQYYREEENGRGNFPPRFSGLQFPNYSSELNVNALELDDSALYLCASSPSVAGSYEQYFGPGTRLTVT.

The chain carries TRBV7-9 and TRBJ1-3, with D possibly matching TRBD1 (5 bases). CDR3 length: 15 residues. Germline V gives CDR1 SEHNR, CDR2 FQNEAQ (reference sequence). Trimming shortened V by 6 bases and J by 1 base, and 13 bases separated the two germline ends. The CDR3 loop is CASRIGRQSGNTIYF. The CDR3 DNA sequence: TGTGCCAGCAGGATCGGCCGACAGTCTGGAAACACCATATATTTT.

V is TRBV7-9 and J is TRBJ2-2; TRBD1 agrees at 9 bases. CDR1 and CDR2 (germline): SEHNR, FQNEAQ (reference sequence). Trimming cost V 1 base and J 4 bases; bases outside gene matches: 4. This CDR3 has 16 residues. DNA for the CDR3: TGTGCCAGCAGCTTAGATGGGACAGGGTTCACCGGGGAGCTGTTTTTT. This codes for CASSLDGTGFTGELFF.

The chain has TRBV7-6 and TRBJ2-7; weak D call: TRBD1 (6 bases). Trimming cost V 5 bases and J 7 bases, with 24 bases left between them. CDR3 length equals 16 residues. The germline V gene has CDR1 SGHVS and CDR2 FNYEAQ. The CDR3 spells CASSQGLGADGEEQYF. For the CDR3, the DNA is TGTGCCAGCAGCCAGGGGTTGGGGGCGGATGGCGAAGAGCAGTACTTC.

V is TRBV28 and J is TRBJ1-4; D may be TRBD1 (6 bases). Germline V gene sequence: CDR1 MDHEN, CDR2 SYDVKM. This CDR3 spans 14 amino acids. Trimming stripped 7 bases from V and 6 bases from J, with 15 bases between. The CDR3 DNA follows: TGTGCCAGCACCCTAGACAGGTTGGATGAAAAACTGTTTTTT. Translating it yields CASTLDRLDEKLFF.

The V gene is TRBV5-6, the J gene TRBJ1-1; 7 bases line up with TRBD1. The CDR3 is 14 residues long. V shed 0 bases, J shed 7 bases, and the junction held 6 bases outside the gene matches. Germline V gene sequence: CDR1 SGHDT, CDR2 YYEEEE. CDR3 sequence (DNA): TGTGCCAGCAGCTTGGGACAGGGTGTCAGTGAAGCTTTCTTT. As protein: CASSLGQGVSEAFF.

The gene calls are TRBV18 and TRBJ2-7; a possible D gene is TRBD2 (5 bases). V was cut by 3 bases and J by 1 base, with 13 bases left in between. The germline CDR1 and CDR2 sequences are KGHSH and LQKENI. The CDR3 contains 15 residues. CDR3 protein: CASSPPASGSYEQYF. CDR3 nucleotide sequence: TGTGCCAGCTCACCCCCCGCAAGCGGTTCCTACGAGCAGTACTTC.